This TCR beta chain was captured by sequencing in a study of CD8 T cells in Susac syndrome. Study summary: Susac syndrome patients were untreated, on corticosteroids with some adding intravenous immunoglobulin, or on intravenous immunoglobulin only. Study-level findings and limits: A relatively small number of individuals underwent TCR sequencing and HLA analysis.

TCR beta sequencing covered blood CD8+ and CD4+ T cells. Concerning this clonotype: Its target is not known. Germline and junction disagree at one end, which may indicate a read error.

Reverse transcription of roughly 0.45 to 1 ug RNA used random hexamers. One entry per CDR3 protein, called by TCRdb with MiXCR from the immunoSEQ multiplex PCR reads. The sample holds 150,000 to 190,000 distinct CDR3 sequences, around 96% seen once. Germline V gene data show CDR1 as MGHRA and CDR2 as YSYEKL. The CDR3 runs 16 residues. The sequenced sample consisted of CD4+ T cells from PBMCs. This TCR derives from a human donor with Susac syndrome. This chain connects TRBV4-1 to TRBJ1-2; 7 bases align to TRBD1. CDR3 nucleotide sequence: TGCGCCAGCAACCAAGGAGGGGGCGCTATCTTCTATGGCTACACCTTC. Amino acid sequence: CASNQGGGAIFYGYTF.